This T cell receptor (beta chain) stems from a study of early T cells in non-severe SARS-CoV-2 infection. About the study: It was bulk RNA from unsorted whole blood that was sequenced, and the chains were unpaired.

In the case of this clonotype: Its antigen is still unknown.

Attached unique molecular identifiers marked individual cDNA molecules. One entry per CDR3 protein results from TCRdb running MiXCR on the 5' RACE reads. The sample includes 70,000 to 95,000 distinct CDR3 sequences, roughly 15% of them seen just once. Germline V lookup: CDR1 LNHNV, CDR2 YYDKDF (reference sequence). CDR3 length equals 14 residues. V gave up 4 bases and J gave up 2 bases, with 12 bases separating them. Study results and limitations: Anti-spike CD8 responses were favored by VDJdb matching, which missed private and CD4 specificities.

Sequenced sample: whole blood. The chain is built from TRBV15 and TRBJ2-7; tentative D call: TRBD1 (6 bases). This receptor was taken from an adult who was a healthcare worker with PCR-confirmed SARS-CoV-2 infection or an uninfected control (not recorded which). CDR3 DNA sequence: TGTGCCACCAGCATCCAGGGGTTCCCCTACGAGCAGTACGTC. It codes for CATSIQGFPYEQYV.